Sequencing of this T cell receptor (beta chain) was carried out in a study of Ad26.COV2.S vaccination and SARS-CoV-2 variants. Noted treatment: roughly 18 received Ad26.COV2.S at low or high dose, single or two shots; several received placebo; per-sample allocation not given. Sampling took place 63 days after the first vaccine or placebo injection. Germline trimming cut 7 bases from V and 5 bases from J; bases unmatched to any gene: 9. This CDR3 has 15 residues. Germline CDR1 reads MDHEN; CDR2 reads SYDVKM. TCRdb's copy holds only in-frame clones and misses some; the assay was immunoSEQ multiplex PCR. Here the sample spans hundreds of thousands of clones, roughly 90% being singletons. Overall study results and limits: Vaccine recipients showed a spike-specific TCR breadth that was higher than in placebo recipients.

As concerns this clone: Its antigen is unknown.

The clonotype comes from a person between 18 and 59 years old who received the Ad26.COV2.S COVID-19 vaccine or a placebo. The starting material was peripheral blood, obtained in a trial of Ad26.COV2.S vaccine versus placebo. This chain connects TRBV28 to TRBJ2-1; 9 bases agree with TRBD2. DNA of the CDR3: TGTGCCAGCAACCTCTTAGCGGGGGCCCACAATGAGCAGTTCTTC. It encodes CASNLLAGAHNEQFF. The complete variable domain, with remaining parts taken from reference TRBV28 and TRBJ2-1, reads DVKVTQSSRYLVKRTGEKVFLECVQDMDHENMFWYRQDPGLGLRLIYFSYDVKMKEKGDIPEGYSVSREKKERFSLILESASTNQTSMYLCASNLLAGAHNEQFFGPGTRLTVL.